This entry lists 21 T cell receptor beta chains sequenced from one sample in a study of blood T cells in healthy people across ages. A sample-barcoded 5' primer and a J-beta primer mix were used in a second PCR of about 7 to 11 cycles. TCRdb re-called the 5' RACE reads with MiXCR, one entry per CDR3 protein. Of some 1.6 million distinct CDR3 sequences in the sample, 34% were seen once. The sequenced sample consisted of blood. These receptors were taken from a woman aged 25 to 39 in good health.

The CDR3 nucleotides are TGTGCCAGCACCTCCTTGGTCTCGGCCTATGGCTACACCTTC. Residues: CASTSLVSAYGYTF. This sequence joins TRBV6-6 and TRBJ1-2; no clear D. This CDR3 is built from 14 residues. The V gene's germline CDR1 is MNHNY and CDR2 SVGAGI (reference sequence). V was clipped by 7 bases and J by 4 bases, with 16 bases between them.

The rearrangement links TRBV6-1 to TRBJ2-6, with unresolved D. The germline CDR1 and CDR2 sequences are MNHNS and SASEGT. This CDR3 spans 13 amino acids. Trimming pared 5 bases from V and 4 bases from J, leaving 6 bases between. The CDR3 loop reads CASSRWGANVLTF. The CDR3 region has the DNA TGTGCCAGCAGTCGGTGGGGGGCCAACGTCCTGACTTTC.

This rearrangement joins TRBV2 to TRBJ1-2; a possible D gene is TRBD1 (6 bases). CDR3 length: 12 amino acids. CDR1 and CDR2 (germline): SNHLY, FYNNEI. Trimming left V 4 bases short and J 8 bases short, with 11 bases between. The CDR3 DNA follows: TGTGCCAGCAGTGGAACAGGGCAAGGCTACACCTTC. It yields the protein CASSGTGQGYTF.

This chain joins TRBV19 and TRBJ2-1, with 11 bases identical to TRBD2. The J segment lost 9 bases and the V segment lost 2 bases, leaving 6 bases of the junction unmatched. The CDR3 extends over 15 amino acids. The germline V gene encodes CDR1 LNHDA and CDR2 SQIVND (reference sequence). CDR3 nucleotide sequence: TGTGCCAGTAGTATACTAGCGGGGGGCCGTTTTGAGCAGTTCTTC. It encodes CASSILAGGRFEQFF.

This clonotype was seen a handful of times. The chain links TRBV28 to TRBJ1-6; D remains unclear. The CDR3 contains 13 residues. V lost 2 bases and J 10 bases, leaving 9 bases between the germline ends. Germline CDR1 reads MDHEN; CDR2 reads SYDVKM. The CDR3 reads CASSLVGSSPLHF. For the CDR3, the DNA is TGTGCCAGCAGTTTAGTCGGGTCCTCACCCCTCCACTTT.

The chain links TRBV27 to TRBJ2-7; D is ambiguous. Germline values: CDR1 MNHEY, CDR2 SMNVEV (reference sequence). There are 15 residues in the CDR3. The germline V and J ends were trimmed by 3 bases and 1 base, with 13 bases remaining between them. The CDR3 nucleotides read TGTGCCAGCAGTTTGATTCCACTACGATCCTACGAGCAGTACTTC. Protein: CASSLIPLRSYEQYF.

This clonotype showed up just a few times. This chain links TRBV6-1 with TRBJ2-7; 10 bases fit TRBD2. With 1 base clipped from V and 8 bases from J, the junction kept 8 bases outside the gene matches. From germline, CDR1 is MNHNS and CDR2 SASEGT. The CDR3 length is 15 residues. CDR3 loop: CASSEDPSGSSKQYF. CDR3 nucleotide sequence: TGTGCCAGCAGTGAAGACCCTAGCGGGAGTTCTAAGCAGTACTTC.

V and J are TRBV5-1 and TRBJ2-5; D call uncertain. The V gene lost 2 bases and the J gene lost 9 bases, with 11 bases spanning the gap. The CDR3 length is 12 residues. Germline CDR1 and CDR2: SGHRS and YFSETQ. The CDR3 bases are TGCGCCAGCAGCTTTGAATGGTGGGCCCAGTACTTC. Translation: CASSFEWWAQYF.

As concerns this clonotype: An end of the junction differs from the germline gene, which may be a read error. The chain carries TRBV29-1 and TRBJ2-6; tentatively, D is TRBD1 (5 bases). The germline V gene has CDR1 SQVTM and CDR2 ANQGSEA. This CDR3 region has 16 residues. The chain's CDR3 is CSVSGSYSSGANVRTF. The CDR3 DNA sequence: TGCAGCGTTTCAGGGTCCTATTCCTCTGGGGCCAACGTCCGGACTTTC. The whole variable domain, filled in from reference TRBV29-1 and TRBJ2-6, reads SAVISQKPSRDICQRGTSLTIQCQVDSQVTMMFWYRQQPGQSLTLIATANQGSEATYESGFVIDKFPISRPNLTFSTLTVSNMSPEDSSIYLCSVSGSYSSGANVRTFGAGSRLTVL.

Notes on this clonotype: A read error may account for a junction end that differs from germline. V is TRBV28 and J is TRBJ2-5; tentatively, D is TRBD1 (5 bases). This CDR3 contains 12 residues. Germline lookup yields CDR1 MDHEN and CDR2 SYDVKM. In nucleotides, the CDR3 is TGTGCCAGCAGGCAGGGTCAAGAGACCCGGTACTTC. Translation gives CASRQGQETRYF.

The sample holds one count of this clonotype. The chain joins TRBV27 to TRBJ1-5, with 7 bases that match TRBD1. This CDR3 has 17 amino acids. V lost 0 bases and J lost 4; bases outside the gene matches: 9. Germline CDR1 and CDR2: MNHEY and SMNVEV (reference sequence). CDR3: CASSLSGGQGGNQPQHF. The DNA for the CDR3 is TGTGCCAGCAGTTTATCTGGGGGCCAGGGGGGAAATCAGCCCCAGCATTTT.

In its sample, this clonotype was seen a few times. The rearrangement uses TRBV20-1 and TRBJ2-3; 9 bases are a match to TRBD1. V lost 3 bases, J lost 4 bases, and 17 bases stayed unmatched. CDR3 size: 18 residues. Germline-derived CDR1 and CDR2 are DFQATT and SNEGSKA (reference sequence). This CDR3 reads CSARAWDRERYTADTQYF. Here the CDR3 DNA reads TGCAGTGCTAGGGCCTGGGACAGGGAAAGATACACGGCAGATACGCAGTATTTT.

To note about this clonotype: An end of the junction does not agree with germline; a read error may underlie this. DNA of the CDR3: TGTGCCAGTAGTATCAGGAGGAATTCGCCCCTCCACTTT. Protein: CASSIRRNSPLHF. This chain joins TRBV19 and TRBJ1-6; D ambiguous. CDR1 is LNHDA and CDR2 is SQIVND in the germline V gene (reference sequence). The CDR3 consists of 13 residues.

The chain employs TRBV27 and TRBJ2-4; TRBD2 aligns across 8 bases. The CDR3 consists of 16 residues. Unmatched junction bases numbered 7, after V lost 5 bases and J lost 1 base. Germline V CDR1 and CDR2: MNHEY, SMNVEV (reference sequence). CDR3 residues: CASSASGSLAKNIQYF. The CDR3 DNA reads TGTGCCAGCAGTGCCAGCGGGAGTCTGGCCAAAAACATTCAGTACTTC.

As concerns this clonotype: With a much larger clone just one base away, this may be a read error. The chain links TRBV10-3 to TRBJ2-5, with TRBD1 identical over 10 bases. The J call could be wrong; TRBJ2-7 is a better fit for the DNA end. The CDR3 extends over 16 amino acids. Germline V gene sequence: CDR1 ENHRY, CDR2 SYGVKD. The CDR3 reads CASSERGGQGLNEQYF. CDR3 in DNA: TGTGCCAGCAGTGAGAGAGGGGGACAGGGGTTAAACGAGCAGTACTTC.

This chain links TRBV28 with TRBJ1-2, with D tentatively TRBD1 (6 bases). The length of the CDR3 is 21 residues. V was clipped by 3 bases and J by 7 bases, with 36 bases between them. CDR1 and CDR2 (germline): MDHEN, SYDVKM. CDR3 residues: CASSFRQEHLARPPLSIGYTF. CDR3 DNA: TGTGCCAGCAGTTTCAGACAGGAGCATTTAGCTAGGCCCCCCCTCTCAATTGGCTACACCTTC.

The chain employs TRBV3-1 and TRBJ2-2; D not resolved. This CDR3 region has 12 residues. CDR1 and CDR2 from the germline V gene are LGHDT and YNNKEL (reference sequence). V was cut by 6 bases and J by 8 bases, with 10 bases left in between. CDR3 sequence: CASRERVGELFF. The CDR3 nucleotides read TGTGCCAGCAGAGAACGGGTAGGGGAGCTGTTTTTT.

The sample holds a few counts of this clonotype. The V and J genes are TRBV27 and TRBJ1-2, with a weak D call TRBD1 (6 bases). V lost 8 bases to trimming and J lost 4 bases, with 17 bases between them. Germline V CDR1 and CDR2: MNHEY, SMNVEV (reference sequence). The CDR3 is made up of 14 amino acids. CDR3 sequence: CASGITRGGYGYTF. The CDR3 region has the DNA TGTGCCAGCGGGATCACCAGGGGTGGCTATGGCTACACCTTC.

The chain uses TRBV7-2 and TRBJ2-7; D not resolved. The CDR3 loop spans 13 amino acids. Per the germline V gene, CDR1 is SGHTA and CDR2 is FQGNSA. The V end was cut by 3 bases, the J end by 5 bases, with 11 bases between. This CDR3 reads CASSFWAPNEQYF. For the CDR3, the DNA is TGTGCCAGCAGCTTTTGGGCCCCTAACGAGCAGTACTTC.

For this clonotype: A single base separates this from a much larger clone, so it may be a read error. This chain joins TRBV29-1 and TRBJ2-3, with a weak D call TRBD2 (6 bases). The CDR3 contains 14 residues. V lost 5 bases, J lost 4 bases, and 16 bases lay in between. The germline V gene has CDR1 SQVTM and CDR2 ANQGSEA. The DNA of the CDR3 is TGCAGCGTTACCGGGACTCCCAGCGCAGATACGCAGTATTTT. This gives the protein CSVTGTPSADTQYF.

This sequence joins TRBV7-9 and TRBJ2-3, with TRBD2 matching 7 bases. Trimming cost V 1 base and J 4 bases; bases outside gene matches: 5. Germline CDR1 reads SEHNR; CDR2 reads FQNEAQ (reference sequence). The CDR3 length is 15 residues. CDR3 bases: TGTGCCAGCAGCTTAGGGGCTAGCGGAGCAGATACGCAGTATTTT. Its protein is CASSLGASGADTQYF. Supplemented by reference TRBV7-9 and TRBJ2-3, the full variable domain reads DTGVSQNPRHKITKRGQNVTFRCDPISEHNRLYWYRQTLGQGPEFLTYFQNEAQLEKSRLLSDRFSAERPKGSFSTLEIQRTEQGDSAMYLCASSLGASGADTQYFGPGTRLTVL.